One sample yielded the 22 T cell receptor beta chains listed below, sequenced in a study of blood T cell repertoires in COVID-19. Sequenced by immunoSEQ multiplex PCR; TCRdb stores in-frame clones only, minus some. This table holds over 150,000 clones, 80% to 90% found once. Sequencing was performed on PBMCs or T cells enriched from blood (not recorded which). The receptors shown here come from a man between 40 and 49 years old who had recovered from COVID-19.

The chain has TRBV29-1 and TRBJ1-1; D remains ambiguous. This CDR3 contains 14 residues. Germline V gives CDR1 SQVTM, CDR2 ANQGSEA. Trimming shortened V by 0 bases and J by 1 base, and 9 bases separated the two germline ends. The CDR3 DNA reads as TGCAGCGTTGAAGATCGGGTGCCGAACACTGAAGCTTTCTTT. Its translation is CSVEDRVPNTEAFF.

This clone appeared a few times. The rearrangement uses TRBV10-3 and TRBJ2-7; TRBD1 matches at 9 bases. The CDR3 totals 14 residues. CDR1 and CDR2 from the germline V gene are ENHRY and SYGVKD. V lost 6 bases, J lost 5 bases, and 8 bases stayed unmatched. Written as DNA, the CDR3 is TGTGCCATCAGAGGGGACAGGGCAGGTGACGAGCAGTACGTC. The encoded protein is CAIRGDRAGDEQYV.

CDR3 in DNA: TGTGCCAGTAGTATATTAGGACCCGGGACTAGCGGGAACAATGAGCAGTTCTTC. Its translation: CASSILGPGTSGNNEQFF. V and J are TRBV19 and TRBJ2-1, with 13 bases fitting TRBD2. The length of the CDR3 is 18 residues. Losses at the gene ends were 2 bases for V and 5 bases for J; bases not matched to a gene: 9. Per germline, CDR1 LNHDA and CDR2 SQIVND (reference sequence).

The chain couples TRBV4-3 to TRBJ2-2; 10 bases align to TRBD2. CDR3 length: 19 amino acids. V shed 4 bases, J shed 7 bases, and the junction held 18 bases outside the gene matches. Germline loops: CDR1 LGHNA, CDR2 YSLEER. The CDR3 region is CASSRGLRGLAGAIGELFF. As DNA, the CDR3 is TGCGCCAGCAGCCGAGGCCTGAGAGGCCTAGCGGGAGCGATCGGGGAGCTGTTTTTT.

Written as DNA, the CDR3 is TGTGCCAGCAGCCCATTAAGAGCGGGAGCTTCCTACAATGAGCAGTTCTTC. Encoded protein: CASSPLRAGASYNEQFF. The J gene is TRBJ2-1, the V gene TRBV14; 8 bases match TRBD2. The V gene end was trimmed by 4 bases and the J gene end by 1 base; junction bases not matched to a gene: 9. This CDR3 has 17 amino acids. Germline CDR1 is SGHDN and CDR2 is FVKESK. Full variable domain (outside the CDR3, taken from reference TRBV14 and TRBJ2-1): EAGVTQFPSHSVIEKGQTVTLRCDPISGHDNLYWYRRVMGKEIKFLLHFVKESKQDESGMPNNRFLAERTGGTYSTLKVQPAELEDSGVYFCASSPLRAGASYNEQFFGPGTRLTVL.

The chain joins TRBV13 to TRBJ2-6; 8 nucleotides align to TRBD1. The ends lost 5 bases at V and 8 bases at J; junction bases unmatched: 5. The CDR3 loop spans 14 amino acids. Germline assignment: CDR1 PRHDT and CDR2 FYEKMQ (reference sequence). CDR3 in amino acids: CASSRGQAPNVLTF. The CDR3 coding sequence is TGTGCCAGCAGCCGGGGACAGGCCCCCAACGTCCTGACTTTC.

V is TRBV5-1 and J is TRBJ2-3; D gene unclear. The length of the CDR3 is 13 residues. V lost 4 bases to trimming and J lost 6 bases, with 12 bases between them. Germline V gives CDR1 SGHRS, CDR2 YFSETQ. The chain's CDR3 is CASSRNDGDTQYF. The CDR3 DNA is TGCGCCAGCAGCCGCAATGACGGGGATACGCAGTATTTT.

The CDR3 DNA sequence: TGCGCCAGCAGCTCCGGGACTAGCGGCACAGATACGCAGTATTTT. It specifies CASSSGTSGTDTQYF. V gene TRBV10-1 combines with J gene TRBJ2-3; 10 bases match TRBD2. Germline V gene sequence: CDR1 WNHNN, CDR2 SYGVQD (reference sequence). The CDR3 runs to 15 residues. V lost 6 bases to trimming and J lost 1 base; unmatched junction nucleotides: 4.

The V gene is TRBV24-1, the J gene TRBJ1-2; D possibly corresponds to TRBD1 (6 bases). Trimming cost V 5 bases and J 2 bases, with 17 bases left between them. The CDR3 sequence is 16 residues long. Germline V gene data show CDR1 as KGHDR and CDR2 as SFDVKD. The CDR3 protein is CATSAPPGTPNYGYTF. In DNA, the CDR3 is TGTGCCACCAGTGCTCCTCCCGGGACACCAAACTATGGCTACACCTTC.

The genes are TRBV12-3 or TRBV12-4 and TRBJ2-3; unclear D gene. The length of the CDR3 is 13 residues. With 1 base removed from V and 4 bases from J, the gap between germline ends came to 6 bases. CDR3 coding DNA: TGTGCCAGCAGTTTAGTAACGGCAGATACGCAGTATTTT. It specifies CASSLVTADTQYF.

The gene calls are TRBV11-2 and TRBJ2-7; a possible D gene is TRBD1 (6 bases). V gave up 4 bases and J gave up 4 bases, with 17 bases separating them. CDR1 and CDR2 (germline): SGHAT, FQNNGV. The CDR3 totals 15 residues. CDR3 amino acids: CASSSIPTGAYEQYF. DNA for the CDR3: TGTGCCAGCAGCTCAATACCGACAGGAGCATACGAGCAGTACTTC. Looking up the rest from reference TRBV11-2 and TRBJ2-7 gives the full variable domain: EAGVAQSPRYKIIEKRQSVAFWCNPISGHATLYWYQQILGQGPKLLIQFQNNGVVDDSQLPKDRFSAERLKGVDSTLKIQPAKLEDSAVYLCASSSIPTGAYEQYFGPGTRLTVT.

The chain joins TRBV27 to TRBJ1-2, with 8 bases that match TRBD1. Germline lookup yields CDR1 MNHEY and CDR2 SMNVEV (reference sequence). This CDR3 is built from 14 residues. The J segment lost 8 bases and the V segment lost 1 base, leaving 6 bases of the junction unmatched. DNA of the CDR3: TGTGCCAGCAGTTTATTACAGCAGGGGGCGGGCTACACCTTC. Protein sequence: CASSLLQQGAGYTF.

There are a few counts of this clone. This sequence joins TRBV10-2 and TRBJ1-6, with D unresolved. Per germline, CDR1 WSHSY and CDR2 SAAADI. V was trimmed by 4 bases and J by 8 bases, leaving 9 bases between them. This CDR3 has 13 residues. CDR3 sequence reads: CASSASGDSPLHF. The CDR3 region has the DNA TGCGCCAGCAGTGCGTCGGGAGATTCACCCCTCCACTTT.

The chain has TRBV27 and TRBJ1-2; perhaps TRBD1 as D (6 bases). CDR1 MNHEY and CDR2 SMNVEV come from the germline V gene (reference sequence). Deletions cut 5 bases from V and 4 bases from J, with 11 bases between. The CDR3 runs 13 residues. CDR3 region: CASSHGQFYGYTF. CDR3 coding DNA: TGTGCCAGCAGTCACGGACAGTTCTATGGCTACACCTTC.

This chain connects TRBV25-1 to TRBJ1-3; D perhaps matches TRBD1 (5 bases). The CDR3 loop spans 13 amino acids. The germline V and J ends were trimmed by 3 bases and 2 bases, with 5 bases remaining between them. Germline-derived CDR1 and CDR2 are MGHDK and SYGVNS. CDR3 in amino acids: CASSETAGNTIYF. The CDR3 region has the DNA TGTGCCAGCAGTGAGACAGCTGGAAACACCATATATTTT.

This chain joins TRBV11-3 and TRBJ2-3; D is perhaps TRBD1 (6 bases). The CDR3 is 12 amino acids. Between the trimmed V and J ends, which lost 5 bases and 6 bases, there was a span of 9 bases. In germline, CDR1 is SGHNT, CDR2 YENEEA. CDR3 DNA sequence: TGTGCCAGCAGCGCCGACAGGGATACGCAGTATTTT. This sequence encodes CASSADRDTQYF.

CDR3 DNA: TGTGCCAGCAGCCCACCTAGCGGGGGCTACAATGAGCAGTTCTTC. It is translated as CASSPPSGGYNEQFF. This rearrangement joins TRBV7-2 to TRBJ2-1; 10 bases fit TRBD2. Germline-derived CDR1 and CDR2 are SGHTA and FQGNSA. The CDR3 has 15 amino acids. V lost 5 bases, J lost 3 bases, and 4 bases stayed unmatched.

This clone was seen a few times. The gene calls are TRBV5-1 and TRBJ2-1; tentative D call: TRBD1 (6 bases). V lost 2 bases to trimming and J lost 2 bases, with 14 bases between them. The CDR3 has 16 residues. CDR1 and CDR2 (germline): SGHRS, YFSETQ. The CDR3 bases are TGCGCCAGCAGCTTAGTCCCGGGGACAACCTACAATGAGCAGTTCTTC. Amino acids: CASSLVPGTTYNEQFF.

CDR3 amino acids: CASSHSRTSTDTQYF. The CDR3 DNA follows: TGTGCCAGCAGCCACAGTCGGACTAGCACAGATACGCAGTATTTT. The chain links TRBV7-9 to TRBJ2-3; D is possibly TRBD2 (5 bases). The CDR3 is made up of 15 amino acids. V lost 5 bases and J lost 0, with 12 bases in between. The germline gives CDR1 SEHNR, CDR2 FQNEAQ (reference sequence).

This clone was counted a single time. The chain recombines TRBV4-1 with TRBJ1-2; unclear D gene. Germline V lookup: CDR1 MGHRA, CDR2 YSYEKL. CDR3 size: 16 residues. V was shortened by 0 bases and J by 5 bases, with 16 bases between the two germline ends. The CDR3 region is CASSQDSGGSGYGYTF. CDR3 DNA sequence: TGCGCCAGCAGCCAAGATAGCGGCGGATCGGGGTATGGCTACACCTTC.

The chain is built from TRBV7-9 and TRBJ2-3; 9 bases line up with TRBD2. J lost 5 bases, V lost 6 bases, and 15 bases had no gene match. From germline, CDR1 is SEHNR and CDR2 FQNEAQ (reference sequence). The CDR3 totals 17 residues. The DNA for the CDR3 is TGTGCCAGCAGGCCAACCAGGACTAGCGAGGGGGGAGATACGCAGTATTTT. Translated: CASRPTRTSEGGDTQYF. The variable domain in full, completed from reference TRBV7-9 and TRBJ2-3, reads DTGVSQNPRHKITKRGQNVTFRCDPISEHNRLYWYRQTLGQGPEFLTYFQNEAQLEKSRLLSDRFSAERPKGSFSTLEIQRTEQGDSAMYLCASRPTRTSEGGDTQYFGPGTRLTVL.

The chain links TRBV7-2 to TRBJ2-7; 7 nucleotides line up with TRBD2. The CDR3 length is 17 residues. Germline CDR1 reads SGHTA; CDR2 reads FQGNSA. The junction had 13 bases not matched to a gene; V was cut back by 1 base and J by 4 bases. CDR3 coding DNA: TGTGCCAGCAGCTTAGAGGCGGAGGGGCTAGCGGAATACGAGCAGTACTTC. Translation: CASSLEAEGLAEYEQYF.